This TCR beta chain was sequenced during a study of blood T cell repertoires in COVID-19. Study summary: Acute and convalescent COVID-19 samples came from the United States, Italy and Spain. T cells, B-cell-depleted T cells, or PBMCs supplied cDNA or gDNA.

CDR3 size: 15 residues. After removal of 6 bases from V and 9 bases from J, the junction contained 13 bases not matched to a gene. Germline values: CDR1 SGHTA, CDR2 FQGNSA. As originally analysed: Estimated nucleated cell counts came from reference gene primer amplification. Profiling relied on immunoSEQ multiplex PCR, and the TCRdb table lists in-frame clones only, not all of them. That table gives V, J and clone size, and the DNA gave D and trimming. Among some 45,000 clones listed, about 86% were seen once. This chain connects TRBV7-2 to TRBJ1-5, with TRBD1 identical over 8 bases. The sequence came from a human donor in a cohort sampled during active COVID-19. The specimen sequenced was peripheral blood. In DNA, the CDR3 is TGTGCCAGCAGTGACTACAGGGCCGGGACAGGGCCCCAGCATTTT. It translates to CASSDYRAGTGPQHF.